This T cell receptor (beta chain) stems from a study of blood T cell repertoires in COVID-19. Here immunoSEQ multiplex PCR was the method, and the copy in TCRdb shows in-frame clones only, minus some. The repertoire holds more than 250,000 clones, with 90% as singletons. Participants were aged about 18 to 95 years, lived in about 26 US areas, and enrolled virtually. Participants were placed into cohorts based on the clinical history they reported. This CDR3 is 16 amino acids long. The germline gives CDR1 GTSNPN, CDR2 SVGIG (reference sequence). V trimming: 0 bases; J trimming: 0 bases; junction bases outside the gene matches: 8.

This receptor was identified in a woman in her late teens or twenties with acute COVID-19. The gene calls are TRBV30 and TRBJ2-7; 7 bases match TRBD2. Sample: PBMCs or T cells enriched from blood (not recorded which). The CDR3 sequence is CAWSVYRGVYSYEQYF. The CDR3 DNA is TGTGCCTGGAGTGTATATCGGGGGGTTTACTCCTACGAGCAGTACTTC.